This T cell receptor beta chain was captured by sequencing in a study of T cells in Graves' hyperthyroidism and ophthalmopathy. This clonotype appeared a few times. Its target is unknown. Study-wide points: Model output signaled ophthalmopathy a median approximately 6.2 months ahead of onset. Most clonotypes that expanded in the thyroid above 0.001 also showed up in blood.

Germline CDR1 and CDR2: LGHNA and YNFKEQ. V shed 0 bases and J shed 0 bases, with 15 bases lying between them. The CDR3 is made up of 18 amino acids. It was RNA transcripts that yielded the amplified TCR beta CDR3 regions. With the HTBI primer set, the TCR CDR3 went through a first round of RT-PCR. TCRdb passed the multiplex PCR reads through MiXCR, listing each CDR3 protein once. The sample includes 100,000 to 140,000 distinct CDR3 sequences, 15% to 20% seen only once; the top ten take around two fifths. This TCR derives from a woman between 50 and 59 years old with Graves' hyperthyroidism. Sequences were obtained from blood. The chain joins TRBV4-2 to TRBJ2-1; a weak D match, TRBD1 (5 bases). The CDR3 spells CASSQDSRQRSSYNEQFF. DNA of the CDR3: TGTGCCAGCAGCCAAGATTCTAGACAGAGAAGCTCCTACAATGAGCAGTTCTTC.